A single sample is the source of the 3 T cell receptor beta chains below, sequenced in a study of spatial heterogeneity in lung cancer. Time point of the sample: sample taken at primary tumor resection. MiXCR was run by TCRdb on the 5' RACE reads, yielding one entry per CDR3 protein. The sample lists 8,500 to 14,000 distinct CDR3 sequences; more than 3.5% were seen once. The sample was PBMCs, taken at surgery. The receptor set was obtained from a female donor with early-stage non-small cell lung cancer.

This clonotype is medium-sized (0.01 to 0.1%) within its sample. This chain joins TRBV29-1 and TRBJ2-2; D is possibly TRBD2 (6 bases). This CDR3 spans 16 amino acids. V lost 5 bases and J lost 2, with 18 bases in between. Germline CDR1 SQVTM, CDR2 ANQGSEA. CDR3 residues: CSVRVGRAFNTGELFF. The CDR3 nucleotides are TGCAGCGTTCGTGTCGGGAGAGCTTTTAACACCGGGGAGCTGTTTTTT.

There are many counts of this clonotype. This chain uses TRBV7-2 with TRBJ2-1; 7 positions match TRBD2. With 1 base clipped from V and 6 bases from J, the junction kept 3 bases outside the gene matches. This CDR3 is built from 14 residues. Germline V gene data show CDR1 as SGHTA and CDR2 as FQGNSA. CDR3 amino acids: CASSLVASGNEQFF. CDR3 bases: TGTGCCAGCAGCTTAGTGGCTAGCGGCAATGAGCAGTTCTTC.

In this sample, this clonotype turned up many times. The chain employs TRBV28 and TRBJ1-1; no firm D call. With 3 bases removed from V and 1 base from J, the gap between germline ends came to 6 bases. Germline assignment: CDR1 MDHEN and CDR2 SYDVKM. This CDR3 has 13 amino acids. The chain's CDR3 is CASSFSGNTEAFF. The CDR3 DNA follows: TGTGCCAGCAGTTTTTCGGGGAACACTGAAGCTTTCTTT.